This T cell receptor (beta chain) was recovered during a study of blood T cell repertoires in COVID-19. Overall study context: Specimens from acute and convalescent COVID-19 originated in the United States, Italy and Spain. T cells, B-cell-depleted T cells, or PBMCs provided the cDNA or gDNA that served as material.

With V trimmed by 0 bases and J by 2 bases, 12 bases remained unmatched. The CDR3 consists of 18 residues. The repertoire was sequenced with immunoSEQ multiplex PCR; TCRdb's copy has only in-frame clones and lacks some. The sample lists 25,000 to 35,000 clones, roughly nine tenths occurring once. The rearrangement joins TRBV23-1 to TRBJ1-2, with TRBD1 identical over 7 bases. TRBV23-1 is an open reading frame whose function is uncertain. The receptor was derived from a human donor with active COVID-19. The donor label of this sample is uncertain. Material: peripheral blood. The CDR3: CASSQSLVGTAKNYGYTF. The CDR3 DNA reads as TGCGCCAGCAGTCAATCTCTGGTCGGGACAGCAAAGAACTATGGCTACACCTTC.